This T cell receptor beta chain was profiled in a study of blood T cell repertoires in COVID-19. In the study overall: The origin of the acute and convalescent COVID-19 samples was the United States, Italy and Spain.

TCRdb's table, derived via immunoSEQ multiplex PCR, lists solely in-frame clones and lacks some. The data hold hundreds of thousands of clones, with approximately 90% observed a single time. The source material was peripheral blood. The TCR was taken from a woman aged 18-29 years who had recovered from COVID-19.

The CDR3 region has the DNA TGTGCCAGCAGCCGGGACAAAGCCTACAATGAGCAGTTCTTC. This translates into CASSRDKAYNEQFF. The genes are TRBV28 and TRBJ2-1; perhaps TRBD1 as D (6 bases). Germline loops: CDR1 MDHEN, CDR2 SYDVKM. V was trimmed by 6 bases and J by 2 bases, leaving 11 bases between them. CDR3 size: 14 residues.